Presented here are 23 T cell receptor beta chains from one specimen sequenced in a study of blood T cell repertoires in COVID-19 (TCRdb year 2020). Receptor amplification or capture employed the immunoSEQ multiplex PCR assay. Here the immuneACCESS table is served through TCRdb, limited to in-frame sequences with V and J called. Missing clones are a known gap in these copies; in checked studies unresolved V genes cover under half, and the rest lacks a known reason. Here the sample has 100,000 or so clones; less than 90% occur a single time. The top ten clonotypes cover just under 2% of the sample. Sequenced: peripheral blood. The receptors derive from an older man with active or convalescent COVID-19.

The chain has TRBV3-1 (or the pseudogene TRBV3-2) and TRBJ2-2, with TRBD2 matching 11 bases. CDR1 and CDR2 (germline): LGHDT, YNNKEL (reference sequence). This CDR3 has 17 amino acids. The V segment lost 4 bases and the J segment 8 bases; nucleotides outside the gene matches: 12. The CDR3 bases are TGTGCCAGCAGCCCCGCACTCACTAGCGGGGGAGGAGGGGAGCTGTTTTTT. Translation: CASSPALTSGGGGELFF.

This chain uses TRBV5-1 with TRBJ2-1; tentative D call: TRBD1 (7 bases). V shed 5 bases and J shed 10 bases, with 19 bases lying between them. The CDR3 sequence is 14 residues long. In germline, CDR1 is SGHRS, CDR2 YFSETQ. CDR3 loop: CASSVEGALFEQFF. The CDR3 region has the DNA TGCGCCAGCAGTGTGGAGGGGGCGCTCTTCGAGCAGTTCTTC. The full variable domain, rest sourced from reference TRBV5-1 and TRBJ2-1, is KAGVTQTPRYLIKTRGQQVTLSCSPISGHRSVSWYQQTPGQGLQFLFEYFSETQRNKGNFPGRFSGRQFSNSRSEMNVSTLELGDSALYLCASSVEGALFEQFFGPGTRLTVL.

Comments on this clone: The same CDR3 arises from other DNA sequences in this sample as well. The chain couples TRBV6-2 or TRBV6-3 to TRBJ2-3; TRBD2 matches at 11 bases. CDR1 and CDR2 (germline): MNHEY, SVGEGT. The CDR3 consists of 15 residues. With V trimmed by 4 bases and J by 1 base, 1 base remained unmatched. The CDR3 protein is CASSWGLAGTDTQYF. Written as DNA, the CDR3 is TGTGCCAGCAGTTGGGGACTAGCGGGCACAGATACGCAGTATTTT.

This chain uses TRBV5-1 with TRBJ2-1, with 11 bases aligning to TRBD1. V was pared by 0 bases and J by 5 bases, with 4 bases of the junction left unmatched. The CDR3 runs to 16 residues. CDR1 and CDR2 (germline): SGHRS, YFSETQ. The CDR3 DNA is TGCGCCAGCAGCTTGGCGGGACAGGGGGTCCACAATGAGCAGTTCTTC. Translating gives CASSLAGQGVHNEQFF.

The CDR3 is CASTGGASGGQETQYF. The DNA of the CDR3 is TGCGCCAGCACTGGCGGGGCTAGCGGGGGCCAAGAGACCCAGTACTTC. This chain connects TRBV5-1 to TRBJ2-5, with 10 positions matching TRBD2. Germline-derived CDR1 and CDR2 are SGHRS and YFSETQ. V was pared by 6 bases and J by 1 base, with 9 bases of the junction left unmatched. The CDR3 is made up of 16 amino acids.

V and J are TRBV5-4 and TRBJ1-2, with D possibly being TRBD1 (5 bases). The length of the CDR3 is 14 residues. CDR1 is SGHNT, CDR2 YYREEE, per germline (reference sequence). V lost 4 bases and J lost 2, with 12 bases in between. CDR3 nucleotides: TGTGCCAGCAGCCGGGACTCTCAAAACTATGGCTACACCTTC. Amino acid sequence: CASSRDSQNYGYTF.

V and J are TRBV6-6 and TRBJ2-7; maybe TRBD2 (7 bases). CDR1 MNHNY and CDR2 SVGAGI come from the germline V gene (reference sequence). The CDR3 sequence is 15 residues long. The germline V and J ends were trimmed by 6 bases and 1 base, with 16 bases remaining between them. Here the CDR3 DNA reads TGTGCCAGCAGAGGGGGGGCAGAGGAATCCTACGAGCAGTACTTC. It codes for CASRGGAEESYEQYF.

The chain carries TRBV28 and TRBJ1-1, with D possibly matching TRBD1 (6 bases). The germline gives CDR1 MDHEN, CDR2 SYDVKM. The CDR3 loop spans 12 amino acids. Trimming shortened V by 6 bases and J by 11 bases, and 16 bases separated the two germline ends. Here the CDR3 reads CASSLRQGQAFF. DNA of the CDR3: TGTGCCAGCAGCCTCCGGCAGGGGCAGGCTTTCTTT. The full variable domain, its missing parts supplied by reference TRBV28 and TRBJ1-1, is DVKVTQSSRYLVKRTGEKVFLECVQDMDHENMFWYRQDPGLGLRLIYFSYDVKMKEKGDIPEGYSVSREKKERFSLILESASTNQTSMYLCASSLRQGQAFFGQGTRLTVV.

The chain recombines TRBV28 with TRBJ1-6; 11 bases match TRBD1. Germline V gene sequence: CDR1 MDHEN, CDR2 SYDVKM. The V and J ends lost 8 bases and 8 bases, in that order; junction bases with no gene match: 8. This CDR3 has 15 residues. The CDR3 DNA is TGTGCCAGCTCCCCCGGGACAGGGGGTTATTCACCCCTCCACTTT. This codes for CASSPGTGGYSPLHF. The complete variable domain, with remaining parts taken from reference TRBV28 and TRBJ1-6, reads DVKVTQSSRYLVKRTGEKVFLECVQDMDHENMFWYRQDPGLGLRLIYFSYDVKMKEKGDIPEGYSVSREKKERFSLILESASTNQTSMYLCASSPGTGGYSPLHFGNGTRLTVT.

CDR3 coding DNA: TGTGCCAGCAGTTTGAACAGGGGATTAGAAAAACTGTTTTTT. This gives the protein CASSLNRGLEKLFF. This chain joins TRBV6-5 and TRBJ1-4, with 7 bases fitting TRBD1. The V gene's germline CDR1 is MNHEY and CDR2 SVGAGI. The CDR3 length is 14 residues. V lost 4 bases to trimming and J lost 8 bases; unmatched junction nucleotides: 7.

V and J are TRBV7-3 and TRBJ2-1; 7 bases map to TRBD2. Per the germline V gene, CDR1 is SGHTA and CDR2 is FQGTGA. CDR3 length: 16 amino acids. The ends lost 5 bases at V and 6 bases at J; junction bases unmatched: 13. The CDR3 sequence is CASSPQGMSGANEQFF. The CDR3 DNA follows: TGTGCCAGCAGCCCCCAAGGGATGAGCGGGGCCAATGAGCAGTTCTTC.

CDR3 DNA sequence: TGTGCCAGCAGGGGAAGCGGGGGGGCAGATACGCAGTATTTT. Amino acids: CASRGSGGADTQYF. The V call is TRBV6-5, the J call TRBJ2-3; 10 bases match TRBD2. V was pared by 6 bases and J by 4 bases, with 4 bases of the junction left unmatched. The germline gives CDR1 MNHEY, CDR2 SVGAGI. This CDR3 spans 14 amino acids.

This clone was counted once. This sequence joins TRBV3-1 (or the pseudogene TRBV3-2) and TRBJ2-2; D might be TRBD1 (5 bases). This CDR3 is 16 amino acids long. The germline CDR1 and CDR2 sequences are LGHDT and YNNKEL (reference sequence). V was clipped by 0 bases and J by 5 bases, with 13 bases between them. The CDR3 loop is CASSQDRVVGTGELFF. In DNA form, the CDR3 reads TGTGCCAGCAGCCAAGACAGGGTAGTTGGGACCGGGGAGCTGTTTTTT.

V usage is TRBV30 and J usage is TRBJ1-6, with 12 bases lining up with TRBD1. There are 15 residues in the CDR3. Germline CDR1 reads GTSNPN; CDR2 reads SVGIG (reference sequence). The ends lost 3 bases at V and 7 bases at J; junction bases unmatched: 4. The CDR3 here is CAWSGTGGLNSPLHF. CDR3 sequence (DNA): TGTGCCTGGAGCGGGACAGGGGGCCTGAATTCACCCCTCCACTTT.

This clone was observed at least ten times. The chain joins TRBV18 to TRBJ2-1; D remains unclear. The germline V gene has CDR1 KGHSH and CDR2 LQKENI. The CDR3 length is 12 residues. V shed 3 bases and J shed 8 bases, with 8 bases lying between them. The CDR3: CASSPRQDEQFF. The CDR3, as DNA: TGTGCCAGCTCACCTCGTCAGGATGAGCAGTTCTTC.

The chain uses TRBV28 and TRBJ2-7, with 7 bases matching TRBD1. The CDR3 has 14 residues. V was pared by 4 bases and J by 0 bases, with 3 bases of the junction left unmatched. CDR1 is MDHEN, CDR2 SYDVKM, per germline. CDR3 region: CASSYGTVSYEQYF. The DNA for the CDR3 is TGTGCCAGCAGTTACGGGACAGTCTCCTACGAGCAGTACTTC.

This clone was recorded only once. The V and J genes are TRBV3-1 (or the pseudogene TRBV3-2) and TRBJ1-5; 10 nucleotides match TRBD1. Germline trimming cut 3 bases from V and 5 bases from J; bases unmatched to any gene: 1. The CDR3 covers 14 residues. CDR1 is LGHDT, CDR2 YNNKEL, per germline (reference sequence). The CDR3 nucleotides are TGTGCCAGCAGCCACGGGACAGGGGATCAGCCCCAGCATTTT. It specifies CASSHGTGDQPQHF.

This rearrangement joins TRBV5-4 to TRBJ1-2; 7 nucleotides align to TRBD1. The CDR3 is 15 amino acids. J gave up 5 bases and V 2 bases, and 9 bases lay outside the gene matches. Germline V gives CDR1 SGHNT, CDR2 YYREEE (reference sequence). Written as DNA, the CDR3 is TGTGCCAGCAGCTTAGGGGGACAGTCACCGTATGGCTACACCTTC. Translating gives CASSLGGQSPYGYTF.

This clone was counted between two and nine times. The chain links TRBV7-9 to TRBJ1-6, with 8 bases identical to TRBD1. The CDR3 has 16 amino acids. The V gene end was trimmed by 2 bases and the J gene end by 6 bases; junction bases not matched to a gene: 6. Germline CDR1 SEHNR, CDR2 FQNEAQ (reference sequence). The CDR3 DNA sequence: TGTGCCAGCAGCTTACGGACAGGGAGGTTTAATTCACCCCTCCACTTT. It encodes CASSLRTGRFNSPLHF.

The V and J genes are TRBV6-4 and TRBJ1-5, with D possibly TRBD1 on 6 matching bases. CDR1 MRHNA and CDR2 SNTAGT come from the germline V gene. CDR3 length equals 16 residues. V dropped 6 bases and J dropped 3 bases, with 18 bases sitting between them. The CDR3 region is CASRSIQGINNQPQHF. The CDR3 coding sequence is TGTGCCAGCAGGTCAATACAGGGTATCAACAATCAGCCCCAGCATTTT.

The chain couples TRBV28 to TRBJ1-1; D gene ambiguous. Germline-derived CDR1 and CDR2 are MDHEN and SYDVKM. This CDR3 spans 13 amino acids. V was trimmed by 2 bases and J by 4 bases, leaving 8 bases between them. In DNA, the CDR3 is TGTGCCAGCAGTTTAATACATGGCACTGAAGCTTTCTTT. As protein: CASSLIHGTEAFF.

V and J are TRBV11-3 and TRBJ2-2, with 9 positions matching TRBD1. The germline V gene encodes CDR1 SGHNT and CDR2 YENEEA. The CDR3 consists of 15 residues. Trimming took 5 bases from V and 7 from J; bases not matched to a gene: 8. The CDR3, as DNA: TGTGCCAGCAGCCCTGGACAGGGGTCGGTCGGGGAGCTGTTTTTT. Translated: CASSPGQGSVGELFF.

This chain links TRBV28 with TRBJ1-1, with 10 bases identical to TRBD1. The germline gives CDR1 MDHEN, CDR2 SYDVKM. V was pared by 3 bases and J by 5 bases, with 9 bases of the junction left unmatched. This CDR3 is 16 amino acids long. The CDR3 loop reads CASSLTGGFMRTEAFF. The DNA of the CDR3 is TGTGCCAGCAGTTTGACAGGGGGCTTCATGAGGACTGAAGCTTTCTTT.